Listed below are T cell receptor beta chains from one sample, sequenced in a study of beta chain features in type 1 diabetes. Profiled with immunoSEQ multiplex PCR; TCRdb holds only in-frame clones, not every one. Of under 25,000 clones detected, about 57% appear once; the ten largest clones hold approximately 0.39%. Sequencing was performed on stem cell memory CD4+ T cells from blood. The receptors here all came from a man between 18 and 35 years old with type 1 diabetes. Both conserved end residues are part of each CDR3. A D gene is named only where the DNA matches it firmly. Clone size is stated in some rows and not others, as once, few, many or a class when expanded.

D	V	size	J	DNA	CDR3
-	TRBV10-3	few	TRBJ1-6	TGTGCCGTCCGGGGGGATGGTAAAGTCCTCTCACCCCTCCACTTT	CAVRGDGKVLSPLHF
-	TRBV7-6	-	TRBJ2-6	TGTGCCAGCAGCCCATCGGCCTCGGGCTCTGGGGCCAACGTCCTGACTTTC	CASSPSASGSGANVLTF
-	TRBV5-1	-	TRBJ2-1	TGCGCCAGCAGCTTCGTGTTGACCGGGATGGAGGAGCAGTTCTTC	CASSFVLTGMEEQFF
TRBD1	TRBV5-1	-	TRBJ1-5	TGCGCCAGCGCGACAGGGGAAGGTCAGCCCCAGCATTTT	CASATGEGQPQHF
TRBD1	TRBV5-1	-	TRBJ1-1	TGCGCCAGCAGCCGCGGGGACAGAGGGACTGAAGCTTTCTTT	CASSRGDRGTEAFF
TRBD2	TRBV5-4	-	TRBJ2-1	TGTGCCAGCAGCCAATCGACTAGCGGGGGGTATGAGCAGTTCTTC	CASSQSTSGGYEQFF
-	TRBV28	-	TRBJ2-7	TGTGCCAGCAGTTTACTCCCCTACGAGCAGTACTTC	CASSLLPYEQYF
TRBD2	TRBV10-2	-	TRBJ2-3	TGCGCCAGCAGCGTAAATAGCGGGAGTTCCTCCGATACGCAGTATTTT	CASSVNSGSSSDTQYF
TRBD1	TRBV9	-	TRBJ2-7	TGTGCCAGCAGCGCTCGCCCGGACAGGGGAACCGAGCAGTACTTC	CASSARPDRGTEQYF
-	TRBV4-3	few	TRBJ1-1	TGCGCCAGCAGCCAAGATCTGGGACTGATGAACACTGAAGCTTTCTTT	CASSQDLGLMNTEAFF
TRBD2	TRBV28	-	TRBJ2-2	TGTGCCAGCACCCAAGTCCGGGGGGTCGGCGGGGAGCTGTTTTTT	CASTQVRGVGGELFF
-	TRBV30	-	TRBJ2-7	TGTGCCTGGTCAGCAGCGCACGAGCAGTACTTC	CAWSAAHEQYF
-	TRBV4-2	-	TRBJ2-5	TGTGCCAGCAGCCAAGACCCCCGAGAGACCCAGTACTTC	CASSQDPRETQYF
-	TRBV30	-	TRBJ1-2	TGTGCCTGGAGTGACAGGGAGGGCTACACCTTC	CAWSDREGYTF
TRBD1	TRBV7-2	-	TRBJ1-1	TGTGCCAGCAGCTTAACCAGGGGGCTCACTGAAGCTTTCTTT	CASSLTRGLTEAFF
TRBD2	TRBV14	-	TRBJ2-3	TGTGCCAGCAGCCTATTGGCTAGCGGACACGGGGATACGCAGTATTTT	CASSLLASGHGDTQYF
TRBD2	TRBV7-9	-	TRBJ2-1	TGTGCCAGCAGCTTAGTACTAGCGGGTTACAATGAGCAGTTCTTC	CASSLVLAGYNEQFF
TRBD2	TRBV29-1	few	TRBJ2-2	TGCAGCGTTGAAGAACTAGCGGGAGGGAACACCGGGGAGCTGTTTTTT	CSVEELAGGNTGELFF
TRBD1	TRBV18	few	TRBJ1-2	TGTGCCAGCTCACCTACCGGGACAGGGGCGCGCGGCTACACCTTC	CASSPTGTGARGYTF
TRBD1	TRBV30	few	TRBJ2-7	TGTGCCTGGAGTGTACAGGGGGCTGTTTCCTACGAGCAGTACTTC	CAWSVQGAVSYEQYF
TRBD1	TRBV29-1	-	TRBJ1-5	TGCAGCGTAGTACAGGGGGGCGGTCAGCCCCAGCATTTT	CSVVQGGGQPQHF
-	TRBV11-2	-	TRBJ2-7	TGTGCCAGCAGTCCCACCGGGGACACCTTTTCCTACGAGCAGTACTTC	CASSPTGDTFSYEQYF
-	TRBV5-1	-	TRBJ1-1	TGCGCCAGCAGCTTGGTGGCAGGGAGGACTGAAGCTTTCTTT	CASSLVAGRTEAFF
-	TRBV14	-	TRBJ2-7	TGTGCCAGCAGCCAAGGTGGCGGCGGCGAGCAGTACTTC	CASSQGGGGEQYF
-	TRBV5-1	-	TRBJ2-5	TGCGCCAGCAGCTTCCCCGAGGAGACCCAGTACTTC	CASSFPEETQYF
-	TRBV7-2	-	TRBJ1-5	TGTGCCAGCAGCCGGGGAGGAGGAAATCAGCCCCAGCATTTT	CASSRGGGNQPQHF
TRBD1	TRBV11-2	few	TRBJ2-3	TGTGCCAGCAGCTTCGGGACAGGGGGCACAGATACGCAGTATTTT	CASSFGTGGTDTQYF
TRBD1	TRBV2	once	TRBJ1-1	TGTGCCAGCAAAACGGAGGCAGGGGGCCCGGCTTTCTTT	CASKTEAGGPAFF
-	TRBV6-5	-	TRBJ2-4	TGTGCCAGCAGTTACGGGCAGGGGTACATTCAGTACTTC	CASSYGQGYIQYF
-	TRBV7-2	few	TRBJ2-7	TGTGCCAGCAGCTCCCCCCAATCCTACGAGCAGTACTTC	CASSSPQSYEQYF
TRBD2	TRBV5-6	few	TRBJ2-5	TGTGCCAGCAGCTTAATAGCGGGGGGGCTAGAGACCCAGTACTTC	CASSLIAGGLETQYF
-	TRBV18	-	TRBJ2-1	TGTGCCAGCTCACCAGAACAATACAATGAGCAGTTCTTC	CASSPEQYNEQFF
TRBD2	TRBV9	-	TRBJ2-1	TGTGCCAGCAGCGTACAGCCGGCTAGCGGCGGCAATGAGCAGTTCTTC	CASSVQPASGGNEQFF
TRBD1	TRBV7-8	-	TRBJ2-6	TGTGCCAGCAGCTTACGCCTGCTCCAGGGGGACTCTGGGGCCAACGTCCTGACTTTC	CASSLRLLQGDSGANVLTF
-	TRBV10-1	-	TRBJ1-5	TGCGCCAGCAGTGACAGTCTCAATCAGCCCCAGCATTTT	CASSDSLNQPQHF
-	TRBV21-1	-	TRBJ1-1	TGTGCCAGCAGCAGTGGACAGCCGAACACTGAAGCTTTCTTT	CASSSGQPNTEAFF
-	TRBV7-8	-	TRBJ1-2	TGTGCCAGCAGCCCCACTCGAGGGCTGCCCAACTATGGCTACACCTTC	CASSPTRGLPNYGYTF
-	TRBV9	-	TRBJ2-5	TGTGCCAGCGCGGAGGGAGAGACCCAGTACTTC	CASAEGETQYF
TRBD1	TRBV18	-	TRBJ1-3	TGTGCCAGCTCACCGGGACAGGGTCCTGGAAACACCATATATTTT	CASSPGQGPGNTIYF
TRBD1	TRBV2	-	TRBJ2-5	TGTGCCAGCAGTCAAATACAGGGGGGCGAGACCCAGTACTTC	CASSQIQGGETQYF
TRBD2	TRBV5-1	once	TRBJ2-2	TGCGCCAGCAGACGGACTAGCCAAGCGGGAGTCCCCGGGGAGCTGTTTTTT	CASRRTSQAGVPGELFF
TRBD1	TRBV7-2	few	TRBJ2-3	TGTGCCAGCAGCTCTGCCGCTCAGGGGGCGGATACGCAGTATTTT	CASSSAAQGADTQYF
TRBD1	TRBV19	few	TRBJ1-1	TGTGCCAGTAGTTCGGGACAGCTTAACACTGAAGCTTTCTTT	CASSSGQLNTEAFF
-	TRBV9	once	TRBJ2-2	TGTGCCAGCAGCGTGGCCGGGAGGAACACCGGGGAGCTGTTTTTT	CASSVAGRNTGELFF
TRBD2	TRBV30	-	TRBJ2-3	TGTGCCTGGAGTGCCCGACTAGCGGGTAGGACAGATACGCAGTATTTT	CAWSARLAGRTDTQYF
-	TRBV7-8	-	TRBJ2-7	TGTGCCAGCAGCTTAAAGCGCGCAGGGGCGAACTCCTACGAGCAGTACTTC	CASSLKRAGANSYEQYF
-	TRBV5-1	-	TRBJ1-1	TGCGCCAGCCGCAATCGCGAGAGCACTGAAGCTTTCTTT	CASRNRESTEAFF
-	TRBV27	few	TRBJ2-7	TGTGCCAGCAGTTCCCCCTTCTCCCACGAGCAGTACTTC	CASSSPFSHEQYF
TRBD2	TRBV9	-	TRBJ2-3	TGTGCCAGCAGCGAGCGACTAGCGGGGACAGATACGCAGTATTTT	CASSERLAGTDTQYF
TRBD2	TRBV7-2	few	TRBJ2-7	TGTGCCAGCAGCTTAGGGACTAGCGGGAGAAGGAACGAGCAGTACTTC	CASSLGTSGRRNEQYF
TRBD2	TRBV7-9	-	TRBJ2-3	TGTGCCAGCATTAGCGGGGAATCTAGCACAGATACGCAGTATTTT	CASISGESSTDTQYF
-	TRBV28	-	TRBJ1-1	TGTGCCAGCAGTTTAGCAGGGTTCGAAGCTTTCTTT	CASSLAGFEAFF
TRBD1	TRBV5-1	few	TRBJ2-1	TGCGCCAGCAGCACCGGACAGGTCTTTGGCGAGCAGTTCTTC	CASSTGQVFGEQFF
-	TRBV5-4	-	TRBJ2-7	TGTGCCAGCAGCGCTAACATGGGGGCCTACGAGCAGTACTTC	CASSANMGAYEQYF
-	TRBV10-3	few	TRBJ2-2	TGTGCCATCAGTGACCTGGGAGGTGGGACCGGGGAGCTGTTTTTT	CAISDLGGGTGELFF